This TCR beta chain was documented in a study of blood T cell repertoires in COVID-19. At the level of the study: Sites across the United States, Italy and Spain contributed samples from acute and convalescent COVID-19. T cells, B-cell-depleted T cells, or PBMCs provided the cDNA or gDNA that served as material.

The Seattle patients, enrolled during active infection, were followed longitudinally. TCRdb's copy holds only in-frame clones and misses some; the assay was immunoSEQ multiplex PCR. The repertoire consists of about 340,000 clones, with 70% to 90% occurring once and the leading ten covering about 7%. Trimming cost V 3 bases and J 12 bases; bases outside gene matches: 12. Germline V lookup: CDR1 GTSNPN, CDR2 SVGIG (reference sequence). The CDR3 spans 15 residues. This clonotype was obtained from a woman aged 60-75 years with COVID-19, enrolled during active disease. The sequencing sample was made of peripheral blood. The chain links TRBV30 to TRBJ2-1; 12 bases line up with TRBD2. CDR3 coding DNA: TGTGCCTGGAGGCCCACTAGCGGGGGGCTGCTTGGGCAGTTCTTC. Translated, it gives CAWRPTSGGLLGQFF.